These 18 T cell receptor beta chains originate from one sample sequenced in a study of T cell responses to AZD1222 COVID-19 vaccine. Data came from immunoSEQ multiplex PCR; TCRdb stores just in-frame clones and leaves some out. The table has 100,000 or so clones, 84% seen once. Sequenced material: peripheral blood, taken on day 0 of AZD1222 vaccination. Every receptor here comes from an adult in good health.

This chain links TRBV15 with TRBJ1-1; a weak D match, TRBD1 (6 bases). Looked up from germline, CDR1 is LNHNV and CDR2 is YYDKDF (reference sequence). Trimming removed 0 bases from V and 5 bases from J, with 10 bases in between. The CDR3 contains 14 residues. CDR3 in amino acids: CATSRDLGTTEAFF. DNA of the CDR3: TGTGCCACCAGCAGAGATCTGGGGACAACTGAAGCTTTCTTT.

The chain has TRBV3-1 (or the pseudogene TRBV3-2) and TRBJ1-5, with a weak D call TRBD1 (5 bases). There are 16 residues in the CDR3. Trimming took 0 bases from V and 0 from J, leaving 9 bases between them. CDR1 and CDR2 from the germline V gene are LGHDT and YNNKEL (reference sequence). In DNA, the CDR3 is TGTGCCAGCAGCCAAGATGGCGGGGGTAGCAATCAGCCCCAGCATTTT. This translates into CASSQDGGGSNQPQHF.

In its sample, this clone was seen once. The V call is TRBV7-4, the J call TRBJ1-2; D is undetermined. CDR1 is SGHVT and CDR2 is SQSDAQ in the germline V gene. This CDR3 comprises 17 residues. Trimming took 3 bases from V and 0 from J, leaving 17 bases between them. CDR3 in amino acids: CASSLEAATNSNYGYTF. CDR3 DNA: TGTGCCAGCAGCTTGGAGGCGGCAACTAATTCTAACTATGGCTACACCTTC.

The chain links TRBV15 to TRBJ1-2; D unresolved. CDR1 LNHNV and CDR2 YYDKDF come from the germline V gene (reference sequence). The V and J ends lost 0 bases and 1 base respectively, with 3 bases between them. This CDR3 is built from 13 residues. This CDR3 reads CATSRDSNYGYTF. CDR3 nucleotides: TGTGCCACCAGCAGAGACAGTAACTATGGCTACACCTTC.

The chain uses TRBV9 and TRBJ2-1; a weak D match, TRBD2 (6 bases). This CDR3 has 13 residues. Between the trimmed V and J ends, which lost 2 bases and 7 bases, there was a span of 10 bases. Germline V gene lookup returns CDR1 SGDLS and CDR2 YYNGEE. CDR3 DNA sequence: TGTGCCAGCAGCGTCGGAGGGTTAAATGAGCAGTTCTTC. Translating it yields CASSVGGLNEQFF.

The CDR3 DNA follows: TGTGCCAGCAGTCAGGGCGGGAGGAAGTCCTACAATGAGCAGTTCTTC. As protein: CASSQGGRKSYNEQFF. The chain has TRBV11-3 and TRBJ2-1; 8 positions match TRBD2. This CDR3 comprises 16 residues. Germline V gene lookup returns CDR1 SGHNT and CDR2 YENEEA. V lost 6 bases, J lost 1 base, and 8 bases stayed unmatched.

CDR3 bases: TGTGCCAGCAGGGGGTCTGAAAAACTGTTTTTT. This encodes CASRGSEKLFF. The chain couples TRBV12-3 or TRBV12-4 to TRBJ1-4; D is uncertain. V gave up 6 bases and J gave up 7 bases, with 6 bases separating them. The length of the CDR3 is 11 residues.

V gene TRBV7-6 combines with J gene TRBJ2-7; D is uncertain. The germline V gene encodes CDR1 SGHVS and CDR2 FNYEAQ. V was cut by 5 bases and J by 0 bases, with 14 bases left in between. The CDR3 sequence is 15 residues long. CDR3 nucleotide sequence: TGTGCCAGCAGCCCTATTATCAAGAGCTCCTACGAGCAGTACTTC. Residues: CASSPIIKSSYEQYF.

The CDR3 nucleotides are TGTGCCAGCAGCCTGGACAGGAACAATGAGCAGTTCTTC. Protein product: CASSLDRNNEQFF. V usage is TRBV2 and J usage is TRBJ2-1; TRBD1 agrees at 7 bases. The CDR3 consists of 13 residues. V dropped 6 bases and J dropped 5; count of bases not matched to a gene: 4. From germline, CDR1 is SNHLY and CDR2 FYNNEI.

This rearrangement joins TRBV11-2 to TRBJ1-2; D unresolved. The CDR3 has 13 amino acids. V lost 3 bases and J lost 1, with 6 bases in between. From germline, CDR1 is SGHAT and CDR2 FQNNGV. The CDR3 reads CASSFVGNYGYTF. The CDR3, as DNA: TGTGCCAGCAGCTTTGTCGGTAACTATGGCTACACCTTC.

The chain combines TRBV15 with TRBJ2-2; 8 bases align to TRBD1. The CDR3 consists of 14 residues. Germline-derived CDR1 and CDR2 are LNHNV and YYDKDF (reference sequence). Trimming removed 5 bases from V and 7 bases from J; junction bases left unmatched: 6. Here the CDR3 reads CATSLDRVSGELFF. The CDR3 coding sequence is TGTGCCACCAGCCTGGACAGGGTGAGCGGGGAGCTGTTTTTT.

The chain has TRBV7-9 and TRBJ1-1; D may be TRBD1 (6 bases). CDR1 is SEHNR and CDR2 is FQNEAQ in the germline V gene (reference sequence). The V end lost 4 bases, the J end lost 4 bases, and 10 bases lay between the germline ends. This CDR3 is 13 amino acids long. The chain's CDR3 is CASSSRGATEAFF. The CDR3 nucleotides read TGTGCCAGCAGCTCCCGGGGGGCCACTGAAGCTTTCTTT.

V and J are TRBV11-3 and TRBJ2-3; a possible D gene is TRBD1 (6 bases). V was pared by 0 bases and J by 6 bases, with 19 bases between. This CDR3 region has 17 residues. Germline lookup yields CDR1 SGHNT and CDR2 YENEEA. This CDR3 is CASSLDRGVGSSDTQYF. CDR3 DNA: TGTGCCAGCAGCTTAGACAGGGGAGTCGGTTCATCTGATACGCAGTATTTT.

V gene TRBV11-2 combines with J gene TRBJ1-2, with a weak D call TRBD1 (6 bases). Trimming took off 1 base at V and 9 bases at J, with 15 bases between the two ends. This CDR3 is 14 amino acids long. CDR1 and CDR2 from the germline V gene are SGHAT and FQNNGV. CDR3 bases: TGTGCCAGCAGCTTAGGCCCGACAGGATGGAGCTACACCTTC. Protein: CASSLGPTGWSYTF.

In this sample, this clone turned up a few times. The J gene is TRBJ1-5, the V gene TRBV11-2, with unresolved D. Germline V lookup: CDR1 SGHAT, CDR2 FQNNGV. The V gene lost 5 bases and the J gene lost 4 bases, with 9 bases spanning the gap. The CDR3 runs 13 residues. CDR3 nucleotides: TGTGCCAGCAGCGGGAGTGGAAATCAGCCCCAGCATTTT. Protein product: CASSGSGNQPQHF. The full variable domain, rest sourced from reference TRBV11-2 and TRBJ1-5, is EAGVAQSPRYKIIEKRQSVAFWCNPISGHATLYWYQQILGQGPKLLIQFQNNGVVDDSQLPKDRFSAERLKGVDSTLKIQPAKLEDSAVYLCASSGSGNQPQHFGDGTRLSIL.

The J gene is TRBJ2-3, the V gene TRBV18; D unclear. The germline V gene has CDR1 KGHSH and CDR2 LQKENI. Trimming cost V 4 bases and J 3 bases, with 8 bases left between them. The CDR3 is 13 residues long. The CDR3 is CASSQSGTDTQYF. CDR3 DNA: TGTGCCAGCTCACAATCCGGGACAGATACGCAGTATTTT.

The chain recombines TRBV7-2 with TRBJ2-7, with 11 bases aligning to TRBD1. CDR1 is SGHTA, CDR2 FQGNSA, per germline. Trimming cost V 1 base and J 4 bases; bases outside gene matches: 6. This CDR3 has 16 amino acids. Here the CDR3 DNA reads TGTGCCAGCAGCTTAGTAGGACAGGGGGCCGGTTACGAGCAGTACGTC. Translating gives CASSLVGQGAGYEQYV.

CDR3 residues: CASSVATGEQETQYF. The CDR3 bases are TGTGCCAGCAGCGTAGCTACGGGGGAACAAGAGACCCAGTACTTC. The chain carries TRBV9 and TRBJ2-5; possible D gene TRBD2, 6 bases. CDR1 is SGDLS, CDR2 YYNGEE, per germline. Trimming shortened V by 0 bases and J by 2 bases, and 11 bases separated the two germline ends. This CDR3 region has 15 residues.